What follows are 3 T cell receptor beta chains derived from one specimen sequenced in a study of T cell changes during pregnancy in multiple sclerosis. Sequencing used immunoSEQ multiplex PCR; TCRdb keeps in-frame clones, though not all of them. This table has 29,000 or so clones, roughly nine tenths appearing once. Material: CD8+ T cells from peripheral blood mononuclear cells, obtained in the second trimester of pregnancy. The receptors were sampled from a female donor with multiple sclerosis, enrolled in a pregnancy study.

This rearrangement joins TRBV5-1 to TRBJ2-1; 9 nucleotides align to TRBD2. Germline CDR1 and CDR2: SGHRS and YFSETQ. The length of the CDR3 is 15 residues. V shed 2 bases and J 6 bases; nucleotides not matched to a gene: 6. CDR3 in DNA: TGCGCCAGCAGCTTCTGGACTAGCGCTATCAATGAGCAGTTCTTC. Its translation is CASSFWTSAINEQFF.

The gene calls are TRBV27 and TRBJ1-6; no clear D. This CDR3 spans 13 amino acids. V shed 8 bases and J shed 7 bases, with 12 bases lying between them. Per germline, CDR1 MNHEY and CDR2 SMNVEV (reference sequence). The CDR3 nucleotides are TGTGCCAGCTCCCTAGGCACGAATTCACCCCTCCACTTT. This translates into CASSLGTNSPLHF.

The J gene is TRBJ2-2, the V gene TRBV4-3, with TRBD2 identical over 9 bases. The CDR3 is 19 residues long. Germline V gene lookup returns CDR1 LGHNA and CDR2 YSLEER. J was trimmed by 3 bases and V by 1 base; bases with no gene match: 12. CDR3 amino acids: CASSQGAASGETHTGELFF. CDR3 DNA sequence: TGCGCCAGCAGCCAAGGGGCTGCTAGCGGGGAGACGCACACCGGGGAGCTGTTTTTT.